This is a list of T cell receptor beta chains from one sample in a study of T cell responses to AZD1222 COVID-19 vaccine. This table comes from immunoSEQ multiplex PCR, and its TCRdb copy is limited to in-frame clones, with some not included. The profile shows roughly 150,000 clones, 88% of them singletons. The specimen comprised peripheral blood, sampled on day 0 of AZD1222 vaccination. These receptors were obtained from an adult in good health. The CDR3 runs from the conserved cysteine through the conserved F or W. A D gene is named only where the DNA matches it firmly.

14 | TRBV2 | TRBD1 | CASTGQGANQPQHF
14 | TRBV6-2/TRBV6-3 | . | CASSSLLRTNEQFF
15 | TRBV4-3 | . | CASSQESGRDSPLHF
16 | TRBV19 | TRBD2 | CASHLGGGVGAGELFF
13 | TRBV11-3 | . | CASSSGPSYEQYF
18 | TRBV5-5 | TRBD2 | CASSPIPLAGIRQETQYF
13 | TRBV6-5 | . | CASSPTSTYGYTF
15 | TRBV5-1 | TRBD1 | CASSLLTGTTGELFF
19 | TRBV30 | . | CAWSVQGDYPSAQNTEAFF
15 | TRBV4-3 | . | CASSQDLDSNQPQHF
14 | TRBV7-9 | . | CASSPGSGQETQYF
16 | TRBV7-4 | TRBD1 | CASSSLTGKGLYGYTF
13 | TRBV5-4 | . | CASSQGRDNTIYF
16 | TRBV5-8 | . | CASSLDSGYSNQPQHF
13 | TRBV25-1 | . | CASTPTGTFGYTF
15 | TRBV27 | . | CASSLGGPSDYGYTF
16 | TRBV7-6 | TRBD1 | CASSPPRGQGNEKLFF
13 | TRBV2 | . | CASSGGEVGEAFF
16 | TRBV19 | . | CASTQWGGRGNQPQHF
14 | TRBV28 | . | CASTRDFTTDTQYF
19 | TRBV28 | TRBD1 | CASSPGTVKSNSYNSPLHF
15 | TRBV5-6 | TRBD2 | CASSTGLAVQETQYF
20 | TRBV28 | TRBD1 | CASASPHGQGPRSYNSPLHF
15 | TRBV5-1 | . | CASSLIGRATDTQYF
13 | TRBV5-1 | TRBD2 | CASSLGLAGTQYF
14 | TRBV6-5 | . | CASSYSGVNTEAFF
15 | TRBV28 | TRBD2 | CASSFSGGSSYEQYF
14 | TRBV6-5 | . | CASSYQPLGQPQHF
16 | TRBV15 | . | CATSRDDQGVNTEAFF
15 | TRBV4-2 | TRBD1 | CASSQGTGSGNTIYF
12 | TRBV6-5 | . | CASSYNGEKLFF
13 | TRBV14 | . | CASSPNIGDGYTF
15 | TRBV7-2 | . | CASSSYRASNQPQHF
14 | TRBV28 | . | CASKDPVGRYEQYF
14 | TRBV11-2 | TRBD1 | CASSPDRGSDGYTF
16 | TRBV5-6 | . | CASSFRQAGSNQPQHF